This TCR beta chain is drawn from a study of early T cells in non-severe SARS-CoV-2 infection. Study as a whole: The input, bulk RNA from unsorted whole blood, was sequenced, and chains were unpaired.

This clonotype has more than one count but fewer than ten. CDR3 length: 15 amino acids. V gave up 3 bases and J gave up 6 bases; unmatched junction bases: 11. Germline V gene sequence: CDR1 SEHNR, CDR2 FQNEAQ (reference sequence). The protocol attached unique molecular identifiers to individual cDNA molecules. TCRdb re-analysed the 5' RACE reads in MiXCR, keeping a single row per CDR3 protein. The sample has some 96,000 distinct CDR3 sequences; 15% are singletons. The chain couples TRBV7-9 to TRBJ2-7; 7 bases fit TRBD1. The clonotype was recovered from an adult who was a healthcare worker with PCR-confirmed SARS-CoV-2 infection or an uninfected control (not recorded which). The sequenced sample consisted of whole blood. The CDR3 sequence: CASSFTDRDVGEQYF. The CDR3 bases are TGTGCCAGCAGCTTCACAGACAGGGACGTCGGCGAGCAGTACTTC.